This T cell receptor beta chain originates from a study of blood T cell repertoires in COVID-19. Study at large: Specimens from acute and convalescent COVID-19 originated in the United States, Italy and Spain. PBMCs, B-cell-depleted T cells, or T cells were the source of the cDNA or gDNA that made up the material.

Clones were sequenced by immunoSEQ multiplex PCR, and TCRdb holds only the in-frame ones, with some missing. The table has about 180,000 clones, roughly 89% seen once. The CDR3 loop spans 15 amino acids. Trimming cost V 4 bases and J 0 bases; bases outside gene matches: 5. Germline CDR1 MGHRA, CDR2 YSYEKL. The chain links TRBV4-1 to TRBJ2-5, with TRBD1 identical over 7 bases. The TCR sequence derives from a woman aged 50 to 60 with acute or convalescent COVID-19. The source material was peripheral blood. This chain's CDR3 is CASSRSQGDQETQYF. The CDR3 bases are TGCGCCAGCAGCCGAAGCCAGGGGGACCAAGAGACCCAGTACTTC.